This TCR beta chain was sequenced for a study of cytomegalovirus exposure and HLA in healthy donors. Use of 60 Vbeta and 13 Jbeta primers characterized the PCR. This table comes from immunoSEQ multiplex PCR, and its TCRdb copy is limited to in-frame clones, with some not included. The repertoire consists of 75,000 to 95,000 clones, with about two thirds occurring once and the leading ten covering approximately 2.9%. Germline V lookup: CDR1 SNHLY, CDR2 FYNNEI. With V trimmed by 6 bases and J by 0 bases, 10 bases remained unmatched. This CDR3 is 18 amino acids long. What was sequenced was PBMCs. This clonotype was sampled from a man aged 50 to 59 in good health and CMV-seronegative. V usage is TRBV2 and J usage is TRBJ2-6, with 8 positions matching TRBD1. Written as DNA, the CDR3 is TGTGCCAGCAGGGACAGGGACAGGTTTAGCTCTGGGGCCAACGTCCTGACTTTC. This encodes CASRDRDRFSSGANVLTF.